A single T cell receptor (beta chain) is shown here with its context. Measured with immunoSEQ multiplex PCR; TCRdb has only the in-frame clones, and not every one. The sample carries some 250,000 clones, roughly 90% recorded once. This specimen belongs to a study of blood T cell repertoires in COVID-19. The sample consisted of peripheral blood. This sequence was found in a young man who had recovered from COVID-19.

CDR3 residues: CASSLEAGQPYGYTF. CDR3 sequence (DNA): TGTGCCAGCAGCCTCGAGGCGGGACAGCCTTATGGCTACACCTTC. The V and J genes are TRBV9 and TRBJ1-2; the match to TRBD1 covers 7 bases. The CDR3 loop spans 15 amino acids. Trimming cost V 4 bases and J 5 bases; bases outside gene matches: 11. Germline V gives CDR1 SGDLS, CDR2 YYNGEE. Complete variable domain (other parts from reference TRBV9 and TRBJ1-2): DSGVTQTPKHLITATGQRVTLRCSPRSGDLSVYWYQQSLDQGLQFLIQYYNGEERAKGNILERFSAQQFPDLHSELNLSSLELGDSALYFCASSLEAGQPYGYTFGSGTRLTVV.